The entry that follows covers one T cell receptor (beta chain) sequence. Its antigen is undetermined. CDR1 is MNHEY, CDR2 SVGAGI, per germline. CDR3 size: 15 residues. The germline V and J ends were trimmed by 0 bases and 4 bases, with 13 bases remaining between them. Vbeta (60) and Jbeta (13) primers were used in the PCR. Profiling relied on immunoSEQ multiplex PCR, and the TCRdb table lists in-frame clones only, not all of them. Its listing shows about 54,000 clones. These data belong to a study of cytomegalovirus exposure and HLA in healthy donors. Regarding the study as a whole: An analysis that was carried out later associated 16,000 or so TCR beta sequences with HLA alleles at 0.05 false discovery rate. As confirmed in vitro, a few CMV-associated chains were specific for CMV antigens.

Healthy bone marrow donors supplied every sample. The chain combines TRBV6-5 with TRBJ2-7; D is undetermined. Source material: PBMCs. This TCR derives from a woman aged 35 to 49 in good health and CMV-seronegative. CDR3 coding DNA: TGTGCCAGCAGTTACTCGCTAGAGAGTGGTTACGAGCAGTACTTC. Its translation is CASSYSLESGYEQYF.